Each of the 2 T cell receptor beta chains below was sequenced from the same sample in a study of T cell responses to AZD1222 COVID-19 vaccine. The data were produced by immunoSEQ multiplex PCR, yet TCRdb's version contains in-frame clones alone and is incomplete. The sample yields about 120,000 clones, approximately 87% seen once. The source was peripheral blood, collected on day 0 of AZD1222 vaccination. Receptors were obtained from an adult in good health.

The CDR3 DNA sequence: TGTGCCAGCAGGCCGCTAGCGGGAGAGACCCAGTACTTC. This sequence encodes CASRPLAGETQYF. The V call is TRBV6-5, the J call TRBJ2-5; 8 bases are a match to TRBD2. The CDR3 contains 13 residues. J was trimmed by 4 bases and V by 6 bases; bases with no gene match: 4. Germline CDR1 is MNHEY and CDR2 is SVGAGI.

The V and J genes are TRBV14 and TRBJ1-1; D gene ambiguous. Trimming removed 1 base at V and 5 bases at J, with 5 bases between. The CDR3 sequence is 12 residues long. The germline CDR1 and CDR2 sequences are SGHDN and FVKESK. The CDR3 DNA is TGTGCCAGCAGCCAAGGGTTGACTGAAGCTTTCTTT. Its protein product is CASSQGLTEAFF.